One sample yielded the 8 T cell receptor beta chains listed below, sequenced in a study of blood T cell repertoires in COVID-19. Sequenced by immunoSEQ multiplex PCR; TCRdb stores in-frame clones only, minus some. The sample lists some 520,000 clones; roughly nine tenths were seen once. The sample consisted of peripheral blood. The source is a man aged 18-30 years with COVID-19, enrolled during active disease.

Here the CDR3 DNA reads TGTGCCAGCAGCTCAGATCGACGGGTAGCCAAAAACATTCAGTACTTC. Amino acid sequence: CASSSDRRVAKNIQYF. The V gene is TRBV7-9, the J gene TRBJ2-4; D ambiguous. This CDR3 spans 16 amino acids. Germline-derived CDR1 and CDR2 are SEHNR and FQNEAQ (reference sequence). V shed 4 bases and J shed 0 bases, with 13 bases lying between them.

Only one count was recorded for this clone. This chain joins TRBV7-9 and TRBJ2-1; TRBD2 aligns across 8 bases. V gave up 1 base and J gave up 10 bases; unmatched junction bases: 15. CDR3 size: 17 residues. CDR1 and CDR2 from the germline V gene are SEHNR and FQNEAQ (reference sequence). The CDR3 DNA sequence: TGTGCCAGCAGCTTAGAGGCCGGGACTAGGCTTATAAGGGAGCAGTTCTTC. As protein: CASSLEAGTRLIREQFF.

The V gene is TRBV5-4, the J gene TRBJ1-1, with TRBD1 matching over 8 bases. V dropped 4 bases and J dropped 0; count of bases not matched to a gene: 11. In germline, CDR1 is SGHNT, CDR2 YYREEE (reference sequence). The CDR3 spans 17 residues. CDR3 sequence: CASSRGRQGTMNTEAFF. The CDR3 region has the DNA TGTGCCAGCAGCCGAGGCCGACAGGGGACTATGAACACTGAAGCTTTCTTT.

In DNA, the CDR3 is TGTGCCAGTAGTATAGGGCCAGGGGCGGATACGCAGTATTTT. This gives the protein CASSIGPGADTQYF. The V call is TRBV19, the J call TRBJ2-3, with D perhaps matching TRBD1 (6 bases). This CDR3 is 14 amino acids long. CDR1 LNHDA and CDR2 SQIVND come from the germline V gene (reference sequence). Trimming took 1 base from V and 6 from J, leaving 11 bases between them.

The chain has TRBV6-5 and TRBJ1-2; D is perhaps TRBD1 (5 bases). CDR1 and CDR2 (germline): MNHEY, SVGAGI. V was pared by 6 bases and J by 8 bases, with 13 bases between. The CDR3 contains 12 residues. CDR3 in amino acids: CASRIGADGYTF. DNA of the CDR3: TGTGCCAGCAGAATAGGGGCGGACGGCTACACCTTC.

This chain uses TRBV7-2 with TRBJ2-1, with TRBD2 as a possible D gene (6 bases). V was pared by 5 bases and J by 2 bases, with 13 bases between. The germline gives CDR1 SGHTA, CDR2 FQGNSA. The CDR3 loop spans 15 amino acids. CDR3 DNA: TGTGCCAGCAGCCACGGGACTCCAACCTACAATGAGCAGTTCTTC. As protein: CASSHGTPTYNEQFF.

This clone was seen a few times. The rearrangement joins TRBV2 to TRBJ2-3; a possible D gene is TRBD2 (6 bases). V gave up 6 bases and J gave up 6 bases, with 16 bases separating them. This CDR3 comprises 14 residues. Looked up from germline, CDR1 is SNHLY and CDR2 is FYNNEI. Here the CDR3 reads CASRRTSPRDTQYF. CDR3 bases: TGTGCCAGCAGACGAACTAGCCCACGGGATACGCAGTATTTT.

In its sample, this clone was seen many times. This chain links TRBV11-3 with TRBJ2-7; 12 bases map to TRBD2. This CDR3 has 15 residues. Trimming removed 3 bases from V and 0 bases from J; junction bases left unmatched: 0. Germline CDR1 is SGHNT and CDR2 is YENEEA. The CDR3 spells CASSLTSGSSYEQYF. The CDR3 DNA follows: TGTGCCAGCAGCTTGACTAGCGGGAGCTCCTACGAGCAGTACTTC.